A single sample is the source of the 12 T cell receptor beta chains below, sequenced in a study of blood T cell repertoires in COVID-19 (dated by TCRdb to 2019 to 2021). Library preparation employed the immunoSEQ multiplex PCR assay. Entries here come from immuneACCESS through TCRdb and include only in-frame sequences with V and J called. Some clones fail to appear in such tables; in the studies checked, an unresolved V gene covers under half of the shortfall, and the cause of the remainder is unknown. This sample comprises hundreds of thousands of clones, more than 75% of them detected only once. The ten largest clones represent approximately 10% of the sample. Sequenced: peripheral blood. The source is a man aged 50-60 years with COVID-19, enrolled during active disease.

This clone has more than one count but fewer than ten. V and J are TRBV7-3 and TRBJ2-7; D uncertain. The V end was cut by 8 bases, the J end by 5 bases, with 19 bases between. This CDR3 comprises 14 residues. Germline V gene data show CDR1 as SGHTA and CDR2 as FQGTGA. The CDR3 sequence is CASGSTLGIDEQYF. CDR3 sequence (DNA): TGTGCCAGCGGCTCGACCCTAGGAATCGACGAGCAGTACTTC.

This clone was seen a few times. The chain links TRBV3-1 (or the pseudogene TRBV3-2) to TRBJ1-6; D not resolved. The germline V gene encodes CDR1 LGHDT and CDR2 YNNKEL (reference sequence). V dropped 1 base and J dropped 8 bases, with 15 bases sitting between them. The CDR3 loop spans 16 amino acids. The CDR3 protein is CASSQAVDPEDSPLHF. Written as DNA, the CDR3 is TGTGCCAGCAGCCAAGCTGTGGACCCGGAGGATTCACCCCTCCACTTT.

On this clone: This specimen includes other DNA sequences encoding the same CDR3. J is TRBJ1-1 and V is TRBV5-1; D unclear. Between the trimmed V and J ends, which lost 4 bases and 6 bases, there was a span of 7 bases. CDR3 length: 11 residues. Germline V gene data show CDR1 as SGHRS and CDR2 as YFSETQ. The CDR3 DNA is TGCGCCAGCAGCCTTGGGCCTGAAGCTTTCTTT. It translates to CASSLGPEAFF.

This chain joins TRBV19 and TRBJ2-7; a weak D match, TRBD1 (5 bases). The V gene's germline CDR1 is LNHDA and CDR2 SQIVND (reference sequence). This CDR3 spans 12 amino acids. The V end lost 6 bases, the J end lost 3 bases, and 9 bases lay between the germline ends. In nucleotides, the CDR3 is TGTGCCAGTAGCGACAGATACTACGAGCAGTACTTC. This gives the protein CASSDRYYEQYF.

V gene TRBV19 combines with J gene TRBJ1-3; perhaps TRBD1 as D (6 bases). The CDR3 loop spans 15 amino acids. The V gene lost 7 bases and the J gene lost 1 base, with 14 bases spanning the gap. Germline CDR1 reads LNHDA; CDR2 reads SQIVND (reference sequence). The CDR3 spells CASIAGAGSGNTIYF. CDR3 nucleotides: TGTGCCAGTATCGCGGGGGCTGGATCTGGAAACACCATATATTTT.

The rearrangement uses TRBV15 and TRBJ2-5, with 10 nucleotides matching TRBD2. This CDR3 is 17 amino acids long. V lost 3 bases, J lost 5 bases, and 12 bases stayed unmatched. Looked up from germline, CDR1 is LNHNV and CDR2 is YYDKDF (reference sequence). This CDR3 is CATSSRASGGRWETQYF. The CDR3 DNA sequence: TGTGCCACCAGCAGCCGGGCTAGCGGGGGTCGTTGGGAGACCCAGTACTTC.

The chain uses TRBV4-2 and TRBJ1-5; the match to TRBD1 covers 10 bases. Trimming at V came to 6 bases and at J to 6 bases, leaving 8 bases not matched to a gene. This CDR3 is 15 amino acids long. CDR1 is LGHNA, CDR2 YNFKEQ, per germline. This CDR3 reads CASSNRDRGTQPQHF. CDR3 nucleotide sequence: TGTGCCAGCAGTAACCGGGACAGGGGTACTCAGCCCCAGCATTTT.

The V gene is TRBV7-3, the J gene TRBJ2-5; TRBD2 matches at 12 bases. With V trimmed by 1 base and J by 2 bases, 8 bases remained unmatched. CDR1 is SGHTA and CDR2 is FQGTGA in the germline V gene. This CDR3 is built from 18 residues. CDR3: CASSLRLAGGPGQETQYF. DNA for the CDR3: TGTGCCAGCAGCTTAAGGCTAGCGGGAGGGCCAGGGCAAGAGACCCAGTACTTC.

The chain is built from TRBV7-9 and TRBJ1-1, with 10 bases matching TRBD1. The germline gives CDR1 SEHNR, CDR2 FQNEAQ (reference sequence). The V gene end was trimmed by 5 bases and the J gene end by 8 bases; junction bases not matched to a gene: 8. The CDR3 contains 14 residues. The CDR3 sequence is CASSGWTGGLEAFF. The CDR3 region has the DNA TGTGCCAGCAGCGGATGGACAGGGGGACTAGAAGCTTTCTTT.

The chain recombines TRBV28 with TRBJ1-1; D is perhaps TRBD1 (5 bases). V gave up 6 bases and J gave up 5 bases, with 16 bases separating them. CDR1 and CDR2 from the germline V gene are MDHEN and SYDVKM. The CDR3 spans 14 residues. CDR3: CASRHPNPGTEAFF. The CDR3 DNA reads TGTGCCAGCAGACACCCTAACCCAGGGACTGAAGCTTTCTTT.

This clone was detected a few times. The chain recombines TRBV10-3 with TRBJ2-7; TRBD2 agrees at 10 bases. Trimming at V came to 7 bases and at J to 5 bases, leaving 14 bases not matched to a gene. This CDR3 spans 16 amino acids. CDR1 and CDR2 from the germline V gene are ENHRY and SYGVKD. The CDR3 loop reads CAITAGTSDPWNEQYF. The CDR3 nucleotides are TGTGCCATCACCGCCGGGACTAGCGACCCGTGGAACGAGCAGTACTTC.

V gene TRBV28 combines with J gene TRBJ2-2, with 8 bases identical to TRBD2. Trimming cost V 5 bases and J 4 bases; bases outside gene matches: 12. Per germline, CDR1 MDHEN and CDR2 SYDVKM. The CDR3 has 17 residues. CDR3 nucleotide sequence: TGTGCCAGCAGTCGGACTAGCCTTGGGGGAGGCACCGGGGAGCTGTTTTTT. Translated, it gives CASSRTSLGGGTGELFF.